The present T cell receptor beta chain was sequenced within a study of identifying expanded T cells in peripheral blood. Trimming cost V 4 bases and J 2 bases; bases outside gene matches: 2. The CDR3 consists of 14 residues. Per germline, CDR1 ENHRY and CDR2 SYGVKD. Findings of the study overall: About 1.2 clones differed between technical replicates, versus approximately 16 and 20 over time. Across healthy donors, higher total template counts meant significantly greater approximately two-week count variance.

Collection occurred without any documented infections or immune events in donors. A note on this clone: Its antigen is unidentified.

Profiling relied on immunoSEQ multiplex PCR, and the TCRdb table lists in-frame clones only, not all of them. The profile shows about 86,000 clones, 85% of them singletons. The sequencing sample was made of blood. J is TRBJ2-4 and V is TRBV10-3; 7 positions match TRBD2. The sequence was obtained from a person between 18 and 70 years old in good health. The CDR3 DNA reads TGTGCCATCAGTGCCGGGGGGACCAAAAACATTCAGTACTTC. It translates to CAISAGGTKNIQYF.